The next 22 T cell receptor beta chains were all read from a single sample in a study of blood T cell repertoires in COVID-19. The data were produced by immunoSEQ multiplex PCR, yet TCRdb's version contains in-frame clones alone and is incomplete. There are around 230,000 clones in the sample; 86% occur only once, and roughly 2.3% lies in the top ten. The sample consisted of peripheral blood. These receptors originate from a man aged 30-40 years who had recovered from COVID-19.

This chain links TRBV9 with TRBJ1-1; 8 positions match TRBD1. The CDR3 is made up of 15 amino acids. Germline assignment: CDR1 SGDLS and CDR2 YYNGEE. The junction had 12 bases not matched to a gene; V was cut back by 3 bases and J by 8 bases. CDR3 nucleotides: TGTGCCAGCAGCGCCCATACAGGGGGGACAGAAGAAGCTTTCTTT. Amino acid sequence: CASSAHTGGTEEAFF.

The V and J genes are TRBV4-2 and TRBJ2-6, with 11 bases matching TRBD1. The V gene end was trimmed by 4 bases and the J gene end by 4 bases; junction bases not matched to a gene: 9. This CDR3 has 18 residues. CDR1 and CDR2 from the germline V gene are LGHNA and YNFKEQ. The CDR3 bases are TGTGCCAGCAGCCCCCCCGGACAGGGGGCGGAGGGGGCCAACGTCCTGACTTTC. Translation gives CASSPPGQGAEGANVLTF.

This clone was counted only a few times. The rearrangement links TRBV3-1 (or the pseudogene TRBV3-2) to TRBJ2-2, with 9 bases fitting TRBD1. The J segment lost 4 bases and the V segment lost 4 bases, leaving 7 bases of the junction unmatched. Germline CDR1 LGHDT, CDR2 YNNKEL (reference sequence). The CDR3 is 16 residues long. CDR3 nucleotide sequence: TGTGCCAGCAGCCCCCTGGACAGGGGAATCACCGGGGAGCTGTTTTTT. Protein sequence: CASSPLDRGITGELFF.

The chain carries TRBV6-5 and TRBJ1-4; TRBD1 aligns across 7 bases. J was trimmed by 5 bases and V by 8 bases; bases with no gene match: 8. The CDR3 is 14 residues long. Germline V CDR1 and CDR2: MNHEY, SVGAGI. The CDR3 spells CASCQGVQNEKLFF. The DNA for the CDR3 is TGTGCCAGCTGTCAGGGGGTTCAAAATGAAAAACTGTTTTTT.

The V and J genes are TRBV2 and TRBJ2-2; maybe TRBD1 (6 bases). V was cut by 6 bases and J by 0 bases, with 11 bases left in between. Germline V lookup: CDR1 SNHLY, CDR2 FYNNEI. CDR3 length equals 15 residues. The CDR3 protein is CASSLDSTNTGELFF. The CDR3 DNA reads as TGTGCCAGCAGCCTGGACAGTACGAACACCGGGGAGCTGTTTTTT.

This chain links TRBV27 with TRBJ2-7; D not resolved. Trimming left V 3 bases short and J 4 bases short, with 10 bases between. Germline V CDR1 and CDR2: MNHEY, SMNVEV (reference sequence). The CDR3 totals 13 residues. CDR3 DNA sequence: TGTGCCAGCAGTTTTATCCCAACATACGAGCAGTACTTC. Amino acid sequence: CASSFIPTYEQYF.

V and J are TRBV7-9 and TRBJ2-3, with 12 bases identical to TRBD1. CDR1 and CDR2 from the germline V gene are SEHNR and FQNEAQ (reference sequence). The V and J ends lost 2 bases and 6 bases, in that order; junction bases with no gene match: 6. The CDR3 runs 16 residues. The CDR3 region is CASSLSGQGARDTQYF. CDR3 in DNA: TGTGCCAGCAGCTTATCGGGACAGGGGGCAAGGGATACGCAGTATTTT.

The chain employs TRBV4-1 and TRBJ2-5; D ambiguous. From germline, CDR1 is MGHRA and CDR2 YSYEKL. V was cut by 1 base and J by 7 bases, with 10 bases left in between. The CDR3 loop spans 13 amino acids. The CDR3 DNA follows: TGCGCCAGCAGCCAAGCCACGCCGGGGACCCAGTACTTC. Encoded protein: CASSQATPGTQYF.

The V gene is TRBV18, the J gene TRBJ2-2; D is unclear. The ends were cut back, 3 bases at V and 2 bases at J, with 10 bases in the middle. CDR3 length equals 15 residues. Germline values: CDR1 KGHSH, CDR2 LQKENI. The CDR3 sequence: CASSPQGDNTGELFF. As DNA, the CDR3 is TGTGCCAGCTCACCCCAAGGAGATAACACCGGGGAGCTGTTTTTT.

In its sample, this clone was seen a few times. CDR3 sequence (DNA): TGTGCCAGCAGTACAGGGGGCTCCTACGAGCAGTACTTC. Its protein is CASSTGGSYEQYF. The chain links TRBV12-3 or TRBV12-4 to TRBJ2-7, with TRBD1 matching 8 bases. This CDR3 comprises 13 residues. The J segment lost 0 bases and the V segment lost 5 bases, leaving 0 bases of the junction unmatched.

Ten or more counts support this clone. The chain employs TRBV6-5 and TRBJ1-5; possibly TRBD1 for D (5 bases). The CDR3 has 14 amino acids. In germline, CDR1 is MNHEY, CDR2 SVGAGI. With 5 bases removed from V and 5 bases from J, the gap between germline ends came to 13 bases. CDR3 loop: CASSPTDGDQPQHF. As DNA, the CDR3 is TGTGCCAGCAGTCCGACAGACGGTGATCAGCCCCAGCATTTT.

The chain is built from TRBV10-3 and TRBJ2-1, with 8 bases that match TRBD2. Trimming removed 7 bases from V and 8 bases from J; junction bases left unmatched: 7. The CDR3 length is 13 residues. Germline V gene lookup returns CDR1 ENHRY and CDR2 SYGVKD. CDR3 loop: CAITAGAPDEQFF. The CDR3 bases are TGTGCCATCACAGCGGGGGCTCCGGATGAGCAGTTCTTC.

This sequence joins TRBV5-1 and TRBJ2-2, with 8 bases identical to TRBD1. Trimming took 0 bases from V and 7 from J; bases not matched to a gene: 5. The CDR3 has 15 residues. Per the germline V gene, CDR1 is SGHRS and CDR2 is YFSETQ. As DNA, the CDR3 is TGCGCCAGCAGCTTGGGGACGACAGGGGTCGGGGAGCTGTTTTTT. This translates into CASSLGTTGVGELFF.

The CDR3 DNA follows: TGTGCCAGCAGTTTAGGCTCCAGAGAGACCCAGTACTTC. This sequence encodes CASSLGSRETQYF. The chain uses TRBV12-3 or TRBV12-4 and TRBJ2-5; D is unresolved. The CDR3 has 13 amino acids. The V end was cut by 1 base, the J end by 4 bases, with 7 bases between.

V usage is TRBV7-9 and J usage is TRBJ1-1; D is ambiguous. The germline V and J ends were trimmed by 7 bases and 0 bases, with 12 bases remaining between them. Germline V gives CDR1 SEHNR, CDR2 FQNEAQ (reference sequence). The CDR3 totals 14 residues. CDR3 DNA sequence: TGTGCCAGCACCCGATCGGGAATGAACACTGAAGCTTTCTTT. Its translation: CASTRSGMNTEAFF.

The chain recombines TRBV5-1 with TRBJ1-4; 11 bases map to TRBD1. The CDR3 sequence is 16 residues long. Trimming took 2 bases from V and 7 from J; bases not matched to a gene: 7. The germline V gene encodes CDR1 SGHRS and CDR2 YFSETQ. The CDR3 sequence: CASSFYWTGGFEKLFF. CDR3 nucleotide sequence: TGCGCCAGCAGCTTCTACTGGACAGGGGGCTTTGAAAAACTGTTTTTT. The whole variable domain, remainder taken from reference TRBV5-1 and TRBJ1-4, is KAGVTQTPRYLIKTRGQQVTLSCSPISGHRSVSWYQQTPGQGLQFLFEYFSETQRNKGNFPGRFSGRQFSNSRSEMNVSTLELGDSALYLCASSFYWTGGFEKLFFGSGTQLSVL.

The chain's CDR3 is CAWSVVQGDRTEAFF. CDR3 DNA: TGTGCCTGGAGTGTAGTACAGGGGGATCGCACTGAAGCTTTCTTT. V usage is TRBV30 and J usage is TRBJ1-1; TRBD1 aligns across 8 bases. The ends lost 0 bases at V and 4 bases at J; junction bases unmatched: 7. The CDR3 covers 15 residues. Germline CDR1 and CDR2: GTSNPN and SVGIG (reference sequence).

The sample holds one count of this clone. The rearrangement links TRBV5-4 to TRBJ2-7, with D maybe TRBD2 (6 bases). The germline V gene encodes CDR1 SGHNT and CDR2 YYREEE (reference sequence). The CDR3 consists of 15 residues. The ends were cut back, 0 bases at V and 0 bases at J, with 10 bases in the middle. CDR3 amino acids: CASSLGLVGSYEQYF. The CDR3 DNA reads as TGTGCCAGCAGCTTGGGACTAGTGGGCTCCTACGAGCAGTACTTC.

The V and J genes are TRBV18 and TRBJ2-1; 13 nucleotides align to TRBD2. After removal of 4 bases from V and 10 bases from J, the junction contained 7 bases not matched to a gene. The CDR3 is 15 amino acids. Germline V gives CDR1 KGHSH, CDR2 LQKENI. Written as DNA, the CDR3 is TGTGCCAGCTCACAAGGACTAGCGGGGGCTTTAGAGCAGTTCTTC. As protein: CASSQGLAGALEQFF.

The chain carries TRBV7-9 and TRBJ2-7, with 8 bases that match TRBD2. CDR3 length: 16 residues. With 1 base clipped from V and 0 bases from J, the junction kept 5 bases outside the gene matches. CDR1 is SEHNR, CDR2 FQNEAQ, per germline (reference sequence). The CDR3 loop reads CASSLGPGGISYEQYF. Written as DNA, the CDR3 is TGTGCCAGCAGCTTAGGGCCGGGGGGGATCTCCTACGAGCAGTACTTC.

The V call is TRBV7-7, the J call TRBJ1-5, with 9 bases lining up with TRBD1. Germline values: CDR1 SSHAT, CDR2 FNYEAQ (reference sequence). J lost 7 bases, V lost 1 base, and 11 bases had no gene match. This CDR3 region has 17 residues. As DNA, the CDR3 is TGTGCCAGCAGCTTAGTGGGCGCACAGGGGGCAGAGCAGCCCCAGCATTTT. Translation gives CASSLVGAQGAEQPQHF.

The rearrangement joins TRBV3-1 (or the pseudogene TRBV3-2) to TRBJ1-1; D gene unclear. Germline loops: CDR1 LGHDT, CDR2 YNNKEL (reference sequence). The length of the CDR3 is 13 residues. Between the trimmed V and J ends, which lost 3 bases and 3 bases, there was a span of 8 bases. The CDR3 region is CASSQGGHTEAFF. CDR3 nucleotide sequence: TGTGCCAGCAGCCAGGGAGGGCACACTGAAGCTTTCTTT.